The T cell receptor beta chain described here comes from a study of cytomegalovirus exposure and HLA in healthy donors. The study ran its PCR with 60 Vbeta and 13 Jbeta primers. Clones were sequenced by immunoSEQ multiplex PCR, and TCRdb holds only the in-frame ones, with some missing. The sample contains 84,000 or so clones, 60% to 85% of which appear only once. What was sequenced was PBMCs. This receptor was identified in a boy aged 5-17 years in good health and CMV-seronegative.

As DNA, the CDR3 is TGCAGCGTGGCAGACAGGGGGTTTTCGGAAACTGAAGCTTTCTTT. It is translated as CSVADRGFSETEAFF. The V call is TRBV29-1, the J call TRBJ1-1; 9 positions agree with TRBD1. There are 15 residues in the CDR3. The ends lost 6 bases at V and 5 bases at J; junction bases unmatched: 13. The germline V gene has CDR1 SQVTM and CDR2 ANQGSEA.